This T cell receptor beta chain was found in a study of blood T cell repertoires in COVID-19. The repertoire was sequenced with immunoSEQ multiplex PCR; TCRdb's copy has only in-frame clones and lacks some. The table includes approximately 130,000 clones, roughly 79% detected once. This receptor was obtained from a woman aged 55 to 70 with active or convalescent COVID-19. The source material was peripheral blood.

The CDR3 bases are TGTGCCAGCAGTTACTATCGGACAGGCGGGGACTATGGCTACACCTTC. Its translation is CASSYYRTGGDYGYTF. The chain is built from TRBV6-5 and TRBJ1-2; 7 bases are a match to TRBD1. The germline gives CDR1 MNHEY, CDR2 SVGAGI. V lost 1 base to trimming and J lost 3 bases; unmatched junction nucleotides: 8. The CDR3 sequence is 16 residues long.